These 29 T cell receptor beta chains were all obtained from the same sample, sequenced in a study of T cell repertoires in cytomegalovirus infection. One entry per CDR3 protein, called by TCRdb with MiXCR from the reads. The sample holds 680,000 or so distinct CDR3 sequences, roughly a third seen once. Sample: PBMCs. These receptors all come from a human donor in good health (CMV status not recorded). Some clones in this sample may be carry-over from other donors' samples.

CDR3 sequence: CASSLVIAGHSRSTDTQYF. The DNA for the CDR3 is TGCGCCAGCAGCTTGGTGATAGCGGGACATTCCCGTAGCACAGATACGCAGTATTTT. The chain carries TRBV5-1 and TRBJ2-3; 8 nucleotides align to TRBD2. The CDR3 is made up of 19 amino acids. In germline, CDR1 is SGHRS, CDR2 YFSETQ. J lost 0 bases, V lost 0 bases, and 12 bases had no gene match.

In this sample, this clonotype turned up a few times. The chain employs TRBV15 and TRBJ1-2; tentative D call: TRBD1 (6 bases). V dropped 0 bases and J dropped 8 bases, with 16 bases sitting between them. Germline loops: CDR1 LNHNV, CDR2 YYDKDF (reference sequence). The CDR3 totals 15 residues. This CDR3 reads CATSRDLGALGGYTF. CDR3 nucleotide sequence: TGTGCCACCAGCAGAGACTTGGGGGCGCTGGGCGGCTACACCTTC.

This clonotype has more than one count but fewer than ten. The rearrangement uses TRBV6-1 and TRBJ2-7; D is perhaps TRBD2 (9 bases). This CDR3 contains 22 residues. V was clipped by 1 base and J by 5 bases, with 36 bases between them. Germline lookup yields CDR1 MNHNS and CDR2 SASEGT. This CDR3 is CASSEETGVGTSTLGRSHEQYF. CDR3 sequence (DNA): TGTGCCAGCAGTGAAGAGACAGGGGTCGGGACTAGCACCTTGGGTCGGTCCCACGAGCAGTACTTC.

V gene TRBV5-5 combines with J gene TRBJ2-2; D is possibly TRBD1 (6 bases). CDR3 length: 16 amino acids. V was trimmed by 1 base and J by 4 bases, leaving 14 bases between them. Germline assignment: CDR1 SGHKS and CDR2 YYEKEE (reference sequence). This chain's CDR3 is CASSLLTGKSTGELFF. The CDR3 coding sequence is TGTGCCAGCAGCTTGTTAACAGGGAAGTCCACCGGGGAGCTGTTTTTT.

The CDR3 sequence: CATSSHSSGANVLTF. DNA of the CDR3: TGTGCCACCAGCAGTCATAGCTCTGGGGCCAACGTCCTGACTTTC. V and J are TRBV15 and TRBJ2-6, with D unresolved. V lost 3 bases to trimming and J lost 0 bases, with 6 bases between them. Germline V gene sequence: CDR1 LNHNV, CDR2 YYDKDF (reference sequence). CDR3 size: 15 residues. Filled out from reference TRBV15 and TRBJ2-6, the complete variable domain reads DAMVIQNPRYQVTQFGKPVTLSCSQTLNHNVMYWYQQKSSQAPKLLFHYYDKDFNNEADTPDNFQSRRPNTSFCFLDIRSPGLGDTAMYLCATSSHSSGANVLTFGAGSRLTVL.

Notes on this clonotype: The junction shows a germline mismatch at one end, possibly a read error. The chain is built from TRBV19 and TRBJ1-1; TRBD1 might be the D (6 bases). Germline values: CDR1 LNHDA, CDR2 SQIVND (reference sequence). This CDR3 spans 13 amino acids. CDR3 sequence (DNA): TGTGCCAGTAGTAGAGGACAGAACACGGAAGCTGTCTTT. This gives the protein CASSRGQNTEAVF.

This clonotype has a handful of counts. CDR3 nucleotide sequence: TGTGCCAGCGGGTGGACAGCTTCAGGAAACACCATATATTTT. Translated, it gives CASGWTASGNTIYF. This chain connects TRBV7-6 to TRBJ1-3; maybe TRBD1 (6 bases). CDR1 and CDR2 from the germline V gene are SGHVS and FNYEAQ. The CDR3 length is 14 residues. Trimming stripped 8 bases from V and 4 bases from J, with 15 bases between.

In this sample, this clonotype turned up many times. The chain carries TRBV7-9 and TRBJ1-1; tentative D call: TRBD1 (5 bases). V lost 5 bases to trimming and J lost 6 bases, with 13 bases between them. This CDR3 is 13 amino acids long. The germline CDR1 and CDR2 sequences are SEHNR and FQNEAQ (reference sequence). CDR3 sequence (DNA): TGTGCCAGCAGCCCAGGGTTCGGGGCTGAAGCTTTCTTT. It encodes CASSPGFGAEAFF.

The V and J genes are TRBV28 and TRBJ2-7, with TRBD2 as a possible D gene (6 bases). The CDR3 is 15 amino acids. Germline lookup yields CDR1 MDHEN and CDR2 SYDVKM. Trimming cost V 5 bases and J 2 bases, with 16 bases left between them. This CDR3 is CASSHVPGAPYEQYF. The CDR3 DNA sequence: TGTGCCAGCAGTCACGTTCCGGGAGCCCCCTACGAGCAGTACTTC.

This chain links TRBV7-9 with TRBJ2-5; D gene ambiguous. CDR3 length equals 13 residues. V dropped 3 bases and J dropped 5 bases, with 10 bases sitting between them. Germline CDR1 reads SEHNR; CDR2 reads FQNEAQ (reference sequence). As DNA, the CDR3 is TGTGCCAGCAGCTTCCTGAGTAGGGAGACCCAGTACTTC. Encoded protein: CASSFLSRETQYF.

The rearrangement uses TRBV29-1 and TRBJ2-7; tentative D call: TRBD2 (6 bases). The length of the CDR3 is 14 residues. Germline CDR1 reads SQVTM; CDR2 reads ANQGSEA. V was shortened by 4 bases and J by 0 bases, with 13 bases between the two germline ends. The CDR3 is CSVGERASSYEQYF. DNA of the CDR3: TGCAGCGTTGGGGAGCGGGCCAGCTCCTACGAGCAGTACTTC.

This clonotype was seen many times. The genes are TRBV7-6 and TRBJ2-1, with TRBD2 identical over 8 bases. The germline V gene encodes CDR1 SGHVS and CDR2 FNYEAQ. The CDR3 extends over 16 amino acids. Unmatched junction bases numbered 6, after V lost 5 bases and J lost 0 bases. The DNA of the CDR3 is TGTGCCAGCAGCCCTTCGGGGGGGGGCTCCTACAATGAGCAGTTCTTC. It yields the protein CASSPSGGGSYNEQFF.

To note about this clonotype: A much larger clone sits a single nucleotide away, making a read error possible. This chain links TRBV28 with TRBJ2-3; 10 nucleotides match TRBD1. The trim removed 8 bases at V and 6 bases at J, leaving 11 bases unmatched. Germline V gives CDR1 MDHEN, CDR2 SYDVKM. This CDR3 region has 15 residues. As DNA, the CDR3 is TGTGCCAGCCCAACCCCGGGACAGGGGACCGATACGCAGTATTTT. It translates to CASPTPGQGTDTQYF.

This clonotype has only a few counts. The chain links TRBV6-1 to TRBJ1-2; D is perhaps TRBD1 (5 bases). The CDR3 is 14 amino acids. Trimming cost V 6 bases and J 3 bases, with 14 bases left between them. Germline CDR1 reads MNHNS; CDR2 reads SASEGT. CDR3: CASSNGGSYYGYTF. CDR3 coding DNA: TGTGCCAGCAGCAACGGGGGGTCGTACTATGGCTACACCTTC.

The chain uses TRBV5-1 and TRBJ2-3; 9 bases align to TRBD2. Germline V gene sequence: CDR1 SGHRS, CDR2 YFSETQ. V lost 0 bases, J lost 0 bases, and 2 bases stayed unmatched. The CDR3 spans 16 residues. CDR3 in amino acids: CASSLVSGGSTDTQYF. The DNA of the CDR3 is TGCGCCAGCAGCTTGGTTAGCGGGGGTAGCACAGATACGCAGTATTTT.

CDR3 nucleotides: TGTGCCAGCGTGAGAGGGGGGAACACCGGGGAGCTGTTTTTT. This encodes CASVRGGNTGELFF. J is TRBJ2-2 and V is TRBV28; tentatively, D is TRBD1 (6 bases). Germline CDR1 and CDR2: MDHEN and SYDVKM. The CDR3 runs 14 residues. V was pared by 8 bases and J by 1 base, with 11 bases between. Using reference TRBV28 and TRBJ2-2 for the parts outside the CDR3, the full variable domain is DVKVTQSSRYLVKRTGEKVFLECVQDMDHENMFWYRQDPGLGLRLIYFSYDVKMKEKGDIPEGYSVSREKKERFSLILESASTNQTSMYLCASVRGGNTGELFFGEGSRLTVL.

The chain carries TRBV6-5 and TRBJ1-1, with D perhaps TRBD1 (6 bases). Germline V CDR1 and CDR2: MNHEY, SVGAGI. The CDR3 is 13 residues long. V was pared by 2 bases and J by 7 bases, with 11 bases between. CDR3 DNA: TGTGCCAGCAGTTACGGGGGCTCGGATGAAGCTTTCTTT. Translated: CASSYGGSDEAFF.

Comment on this clonotype: In this CDR3 the conserved last residue, phenylalanine or tryptophan, is missing, so a read error is likely. This chain connects TRBV7-2 to TRBJ1-2; 9 bases are a match to TRBD1. The CDR3 extends over 18 amino acids. V trimming: 4 bases; J trimming: 6 bases; junction bases outside the gene matches: 18. Germline V gene lookup returns CDR1 SGHTA and CDR2 FQGNSA. CDR3 loop: CASSSTGTGRDWGHGYTL. CDR3 DNA sequence: TGTGCCAGCAGCTCTACCGGGACAGGGAGAGATTGGGGACATGGCTACACCTTA.

This clonotype has ten or more counts. CDR3 DNA: TGTGCCAGCAGCTACGACCCGCCTGGGGCTCTGGGGGCCAACGTCCTGACTTTC. Protein: CASSYDPPGALGANVLTF. The J gene is TRBJ2-6, the V gene TRBV7-2, with D maybe TRBD1 (5 bases). This CDR3 region has 18 residues. Germline V CDR1 and CDR2: SGHTA, FQGNSA. V was pared by 4 bases and J by 4 bases, with 20 bases between.

The genes are TRBV4-2 and TRBJ2-7; no clear D. The CDR3 has 13 amino acids. CDR1 is LGHNA, CDR2 YNFKEQ, per germline. Trimming pared 1 base from V and 6 bases from J, leaving 10 bases between. The CDR3 DNA reads as TGTGCCAGCAGCCAAGTAACCCATGCCGAGCAGTACTTC. Amino acid sequence: CASSQVTHAEQYF.

The chain recombines TRBV18 with TRBJ1-1; D not certain. This CDR3 has 15 residues. Looked up from germline, CDR1 is KGHSH and CDR2 is LQKENI. V lost 3 bases, J lost 0 bases, and 11 bases lay in between. This CDR3 is CASSPSSGVNTEAFF. CDR3 coding DNA: TGTGCCAGCTCACCCTCGAGTGGCGTGAACACTGAAGCTTTCTTT.

Only a few counts were recorded for this clonotype. The J gene is TRBJ2-5, the V gene TRBV7-6; the D is unclear. The V gene's germline CDR1 is SGHVS and CDR2 FNYEAQ. CDR3 length equals 16 residues. Between the trimmed V and J ends, which lost 0 bases and 2 bases, there was a span of 13 bases. The CDR3 spells CASSLAFLGSQETQYF. The CDR3 region has the DNA TGTGCCAGCAGCTTAGCCTTCTTGGGCAGTCAAGAGACCCAGTACTTC.

This clonotype was seen a handful of times. V and J are TRBV10-3 and TRBJ2-1; 12 positions match TRBD1. This CDR3 contains 14 residues. The trim removed 5 bases at V and 9 bases at J, leaving 5 bases unmatched. Germline values: CDR1 ENHRY, CDR2 SYGVKD. The CDR3 loop is CAISPGQGAGEQFF. The CDR3 DNA sequence: TGTGCCATCAGTCCGGGACAGGGGGCAGGTGAGCAGTTCTTC.

The rearrangement links TRBV12-3 or TRBV12-4 to TRBJ2-2; no definite D call. The CDR3 has 15 residues. Trimming took 6 bases from V and 0 from J, leaving 11 bases between them. The CDR3 DNA is TGTGCCAGCAGCCAAAGGCGATCGAACACCGGGGAGCTGTTTTTT. Its protein product is CASSQRRSNTGELFF.

This clonotype was observed at least ten times. The chain recombines TRBV7-2 with TRBJ1-4; tentatively, D is TRBD1 (5 bases). Germline V CDR1 and CDR2: SGHTA, FQGNSA. This CDR3 region has 14 residues. V was shortened by 2 bases and J by 4 bases, with 8 bases between the two germline ends. The CDR3 here is CASSLTRVNEKLFF. Here the CDR3 DNA reads TGTGCCAGCAGCTTAACCAGGGTTAATGAAAAACTGTTTTTT.

The V and J genes are TRBV14 and TRBJ1-2, with D possibly matching TRBD1 (5 bases). The CDR3 is 14 amino acids. V lost 2 bases and J 5 bases, leaving 12 bases between the germline ends. Looked up from germline, CDR1 is SGHDN and CDR2 is FVKESK. The CDR3 coding sequence is TGTGCCAGCAGCCAACAGGGAACCATTTATGGCTACACCTTC. Translated: CASSQQGTIYGYTF.

The V and J genes are TRBV6-6 and TRBJ1-2; D is perhaps TRBD1 (6 bases). Germline V lookup: CDR1 MNHNY, CDR2 SVGAGI (reference sequence). V gave up 0 bases and J gave up 0 bases, with 14 bases separating them. This CDR3 comprises 17 residues. The DNA of the CDR3 is TGTGCCAGCAGTTACTCGAGGGGGGAATCCGCTAACTATGGCTACACCTTC. Translated: CASSYSRGESANYGYTF.

Remarks on this clonotype: A much bigger clone sits one base away, suggesting this may be a read error. V usage is TRBV7-8 and J usage is TRBJ2-3; the D gene is possibly TRBD2 (5 bases). Germline V gene data show CDR1 as SGHVS and CDR2 as FQNEAQ. CDR3 size: 14 residues. Deletions cut 7 bases from V and 4 bases from J, with 15 bases between. The CDR3 coding sequence is TGTGCCAGCATCCTTGGGAGTTCCCCAGATACGCAGTATTTT. This gives the protein CASILGSSPDTQYF. The full variable domain, its missing parts supplied by reference TRBV7-8 and TRBJ2-3, is GAGVSQSPRYKVAKRGQDVALRCDPISGHVSLFWYQQALGQGPEFLTYFQNEAQLDKSGLPSDRFFAERPEGSVSTLKIQRTQQEDSAVYLCASILGSSPDTQYFGPGTRLTVL.

The chain recombines TRBV11-2 with TRBJ1-5, with TRBD1 matching 10 bases. Germline assignment: CDR1 SGHAT and CDR2 FQNNGV. The CDR3 spans 15 residues. V lost 4 bases, J lost 2 bases, and 2 bases stayed unmatched. Here the CDR3 reads CASSWGTGGNQPQHF. The CDR3 DNA reads as TGTGCCAGCAGCTGGGGGACAGGGGGCAATCAGCCCCAGCATTTT.